One sample yielded the 27 T cell receptor beta chains listed below, sequenced in a study of blood T cell repertoires in COVID-19. Repertoires were generated with immunoSEQ multiplex PCR, while TCRdb's copy carries only in-frame clones and drops some. The sample consists of just over 150,000 clones, around 89% of them appearing once. Sequencing was performed on peripheral blood. The origin of the receptors is a woman aged 40 to 55 with acute or convalescent COVID-19.

The rearrangement links TRBV6-2 or TRBV6-3 to TRBJ2-7, with a tentative D call TRBD2 (5 bases). The CDR3 consists of 17 residues. Per the germline V gene, CDR1 is MNHEY and CDR2 is SVGEGT. V lost 2 bases and J lost 2, with 19 bases in between. The CDR3 loop is CASSYIVQEGTAYEQYF. For the CDR3, the DNA is TGTGCCAGCAGTTACATAGTCCAAGAGGGCACGGCCTACGAGCAGTACTTC.

The chain uses TRBV19 and TRBJ2-7, with a weak D call TRBD2 (6 bases). The CDR3 has 13 amino acids. V was pared by 9 bases and J by 3 bases, with 15 bases between. Germline V CDR1 and CDR2: LNHDA, SQIVND (reference sequence). DNA of the CDR3: TGTGCCAGCACCAACGCGGGAAACTACGAGCAGTACTTC. It is translated as CASTNAGNYEQYF.

This rearrangement joins TRBV2 to TRBJ1-5; 7 nucleotides line up with TRBD1. This CDR3 has 14 amino acids. The V gene's germline CDR1 is SNHLY and CDR2 FYNNEI. With V trimmed by 8 bases and J by 6 bases, 10 bases remained unmatched. DNA for the CDR3: TGTGCCAGCGAGACAGGGATTGGTCGTCAGCCCCAGCATTTT. Translated, it gives CASETGIGRQPQHF. Full variable domain (remainder filled in from reference TRBV2 and TRBJ1-5): EPEVTQTPSHQVTQMGQEVILRCVPISNHLYFYWYRQILGQKVEFLVSFYNNEISEKSEIFDDQFSVERPDGSNFTLKIRSTKLEDSAMYFCASETGIGRQPQHFGDGTRLSIL.

The V call is TRBV6-2 or TRBV6-3, the J call TRBJ2-7, with TRBD1 as a possible D gene (5 bases). Germline V gene data show CDR1 as MNHEY and CDR2 as SVGEGT. The CDR3 runs to 14 residues. V gave up 2 bases and J gave up 2 bases, with 10 bases separating them. CDR3 coding DNA: TGTGCCAGCAGTTACCCCGACAGTACCTACGAGCAGTACTTC. Its translation: CASSYPDSTYEQYF.

The rearrangement links TRBV29-1 to TRBJ1-1; D might be TRBD1 (6 bases). The V end was cut by 0 bases, the J end by 10 bases, with 12 bases between. The CDR3 runs to 12 residues. Germline V gene sequence: CDR1 SQVTM, CDR2 ANQGSEA. The CDR3 bases are TGCAGCGTTGAAGATAACAGGGTTTCAGCTTTCTTT. This sequence encodes CSVEDNRVSAFF.

J is TRBJ1-5 and V is TRBV23-1, with D perhaps matching TRBD1 (6 bases). TRBV23-1 is reported as an ORF; its role is uncertain. The CDR3 totals 13 residues. V was pared by 0 bases and J by 7 bases, with 7 bases between. CDR3 DNA sequence: TGCGCCAGCAGTCAATCAGGGGGACAGCCCCAGCATTTT. Protein sequence: CASSQSGGQPQHF.

This clone was recorded only once. The chain recombines TRBV11-2 with TRBJ1-2; 10 bases agree with TRBD1. Germline assignment: CDR1 SGHAT and CDR2 FQNNGV. V shed 5 bases and J 2 bases; nucleotides not matched to a gene: 5. CDR3 length: 15 amino acids. The CDR3 bases are TGTGCCAGCAGCCCTCGACAGGGGGCGAACTATGGCTACACCTTC. It translates to CASSPRQGANYGYTF.

This clone was observed a single time. The rearrangement uses TRBV13 and TRBJ1-4; D ambiguous. In germline, CDR1 is PRHDT, CDR2 FYEKMQ (reference sequence). V shed 4 bases and J shed 3 bases, with 15 bases lying between them. This CDR3 spans 16 amino acids. The CDR3 spells CASSSSGRWANEKLFF. For the CDR3, the DNA is TGTGCCAGCAGCTCGTCGGGGAGGTGGGCTAATGAAAAACTGTTTTTT.

This clone is a singleton in its sample. The chain couples TRBV24-1 to TRBJ2-2; D ambiguous. Trimming removed 4 bases from V and 7 bases from J, with 9 bases in between. Looked up from germline, CDR1 is KGHDR and CDR2 is SFDVKD. The CDR3 covers 13 residues. In DNA form, the CDR3 reads TGTGCCACCAGTGAGCCGGTCGTCGGGGAGCTGTTTTTT. Protein sequence: CATSEPVVGELFF.

CDR3 amino acids: CAWRWGGNYGYTF. CDR3 nucleotide sequence: TGTGCCTGGCGTTGGGGGGGTAACTATGGCTACACCTTC. The chain recombines TRBV30 with TRBJ1-2; D may be TRBD1 (5 bases). Trimming took 5 bases from V and 1 from J, leaving 11 bases between them. Per the germline V gene, CDR1 is GTSNPN and CDR2 is SVGIG (reference sequence). CDR3 length: 13 residues.

This clone was counted once. This chain joins TRBV9 and TRBJ2-5; TRBD1 matches 8 bases. V lost 3 bases and J lost 2; bases outside the gene matches: 9. Per the germline V gene, CDR1 is SGDLS and CDR2 is YYNGEE. The CDR3 consists of 16 residues. CDR3 DNA sequence: TGTGCCAGCAGCGCTTTTGGGACAGGCCAGCAAGAGACCCAGTACTTC. It encodes CASSAFGTGQQETQYF.

The V and J genes are TRBV5-1 and TRBJ2-5; D is possibly TRBD1 (6 bases). The CDR3 loop spans 14 amino acids. The V end was cut by 3 bases, the J end by 5 bases, with 14 bases between. Germline loops: CDR1 SGHRS, CDR2 YFSETQ. CDR3: CASSWTDSVETQYF. CDR3 coding DNA: TGCGCCAGCAGCTGGACAGATTCGGTCGAGACCCAGTACTTC.

In DNA, the CDR3 is TGTGCCAGCAGTCCGGGATGGCAGAAAAATCAGCCCCAGCATTTT. This translates into CASSPGWQKNQPQHF. The rearrangement uses TRBV28 and TRBJ1-5; unclear D gene. V gave up 5 bases and J gave up 4 bases, with 15 bases separating them. CDR1 and CDR2 (germline): MDHEN, SYDVKM. The CDR3 spans 15 residues.

J is TRBJ1-5 and V is TRBV19; maybe TRBD1 (6 bases). CDR1 LNHDA and CDR2 SQIVND come from the germline V gene (reference sequence). The CDR3 covers 13 residues. V lost 8 bases to trimming and J lost 5 bases, with 13 bases between them. The CDR3 nucleotides are TGTGCCAGTCTAGGGCAGGGGTATCAGCCCCAGCATTTT. It encodes CASLGQGYQPQHF.

The gene calls are TRBV5-6 and TRBJ1-1, with 10 bases lining up with TRBD1. This CDR3 is built from 14 residues. Looked up from germline, CDR1 is SGHDT and CDR2 is YYEEEE. Trimming at V came to 0 bases and at J to 6 bases, leaving 2 bases not matched to a gene. The CDR3 loop is CASSLATGGSEAFF. In DNA form, the CDR3 reads TGTGCCAGCAGCTTGGCGACAGGGGGCTCTGAAGCTTTCTTT.

The chain couples TRBV18 to TRBJ1-3; 7 nucleotides line up with TRBD1. V lost 3 bases to trimming and J lost 3 bases; unmatched junction nucleotides: 8. The germline V gene has CDR1 KGHSH and CDR2 LQKENI. The CDR3 extends over 16 amino acids. The CDR3 DNA is TGTGCCAGCTCACCGTTGGACAGGCTATTTGGAAACACCATATATTTT. Protein sequence: CASSPLDRLFGNTIYF.

This clone came up a few times. The chain recombines TRBV18 with TRBJ1-5; tentatively, D is TRBD1 (5 bases). Germline V gene sequence: CDR1 KGHSH, CDR2 LQKENI. Trimming shortened V by 5 bases and J by 0 bases, and 11 bases separated the two germline ends. The length of the CDR3 is 15 residues. DNA of the CDR3: TGTGCCAGCTCAAATAACCAGGGTAGCAATCAGCCCCAGCATTTT. Translation gives CASSNNQGSNQPQHF.

In regard to this clone: Different DNA sequences within this sample yield the same CDR3. The chain joins TRBV28 to TRBJ1-5; D is ambiguous. V was trimmed by 6 bases and J by 2 bases, leaving 8 bases between them. There are 13 residues in the CDR3. The germline V gene encodes CDR1 MDHEN and CDR2 SYDVKM. CDR3 bases: TGTGCCAGCAGAAGTACGGGCAATCAGCCCCAGCATTTT. Protein sequence: CASRSTGNQPQHF.

The V call is TRBV6-6, the J call TRBJ2-1, with D possibly matching TRBD1 (5 bases). Between the trimmed V and J ends, which lost 0 bases and 4 bases, there was a span of 7 bases. Germline assignment: CDR1 MNHNY and CDR2 SVGAGI (reference sequence). The CDR3 consists of 14 residues. CDR3 protein: CASSYSKGYNEQFF. CDR3 DNA: TGTGCCAGCAGTTACTCGAAGGGGTACAATGAGCAGTTCTTC.

The chain is built from TRBV6-5 and TRBJ2-7; TRBD1 aligns across 7 bases. With V trimmed by 5 bases and J by 2 bases, 6 bases remained unmatched. Germline assignment: CDR1 MNHEY and CDR2 SVGAGI. The CDR3 consists of 14 residues. The CDR3 is CASSIPGQPYEQYF. The CDR3, as DNA: TGTGCCAGCAGTATACCGGGACAGCCCTACGAGCAGTACTTC.

The chain combines TRBV10-3 with TRBJ1-5; 7 bases are shared with TRBD1. Per germline, CDR1 ENHRY and CDR2 SYGVKD. V shed 6 bases, J shed 5 bases, and the junction held 4 bases outside the gene matches. CDR3 size: 13 residues. The CDR3 bases are TGTGCCATCAGGACAGGGTCGGATCAGCCCCAGCATTTT. Amino acids: CAIRTGSDQPQHF.

This clone was counted a single time. This chain links TRBV7-9 with TRBJ1-2, with no clear D. V gave up 10 bases and J gave up 8 bases, with 11 bases separating them. This CDR3 contains 10 residues. Looked up from germline, CDR1 is SEHNR and CDR2 is FQNEAQ (reference sequence). The DNA for the CDR3 is TGTGCCACTTACGAGCGAGGCTACACCTTC. It codes for CATYERGYTF.

J is TRBJ1-6 and V is TRBV18, with TRBD1 matching 9 bases. The CDR3 length is 20 residues. V trimming: 0 bases; J trimming: 1 base; junction bases outside the gene matches: 10. The germline CDR1 and CDR2 sequences are KGHSH and LQKENI. Here the CDR3 reads CASSPPGDRELRSYNSPLHF. The CDR3 DNA follows: TGTGCCAGCTCACCACCCGGGGACAGGGAGCTTAGATCCTATAATTCACCCCTCCACTTT.

J is TRBJ2-2 and V is TRBV6-4; TRBD2 agrees at 8 bases. After removal of 4 bases from V and 5 bases from J, the junction contained 3 bases not matched to a gene. The V gene's germline CDR1 is MRHNA and CDR2 SNTAGT. This CDR3 spans 14 amino acids. CDR3 DNA sequence: TGTGCCAGCAGTGCAGCGGGAGATACCGGGGAGCTGTTTTTT. It translates to CASSAAGDTGELFF.

The chain is built from TRBV3-1 (or the pseudogene TRBV3-2) and TRBJ2-3; TRBD2 agrees at 7 bases. Germline CDR1 LGHDT, CDR2 YNNKEL (reference sequence). The junction had 5 bases not matched to a gene; V was cut back by 2 bases and J by 3 bases. The CDR3 has 15 amino acids. The CDR3 sequence is CASSQPKAGTDTQYF. The DNA of the CDR3 is TGTGCCAGCAGCCAACCAAAAGCGGGGACAGATACGCAGTATTTT.

This chain connects TRBV5-1 to TRBJ2-1, with no clear D. V was clipped by 0 bases and J by 5 bases, with 12 bases between them. The length of the CDR3 is 15 residues. CDR1 is SGHRS and CDR2 is YFSETQ in the germline V gene. CDR3 DNA: TGCGCCAGCAGCTTGGCCACGAGCAGGAACAATGAGCAGTTCTTC. Translation gives CASSLATSRNNEQFF.

This sequence joins TRBV5-1 and TRBJ2-7, with TRBD1 matching over 8 bases. The germline V gene has CDR1 SGHRS and CDR2 YFSETQ. The CDR3 consists of 16 residues. With 0 bases clipped from V and 3 bases from J, the junction kept 8 bases outside the gene matches. As DNA, the CDR3 is TGCGCCAGCAGCTTGGCACCGGGACAGGACTTCTACGAGCAGTACTTC. This gives the protein CASSLAPGQDFYEQYF.